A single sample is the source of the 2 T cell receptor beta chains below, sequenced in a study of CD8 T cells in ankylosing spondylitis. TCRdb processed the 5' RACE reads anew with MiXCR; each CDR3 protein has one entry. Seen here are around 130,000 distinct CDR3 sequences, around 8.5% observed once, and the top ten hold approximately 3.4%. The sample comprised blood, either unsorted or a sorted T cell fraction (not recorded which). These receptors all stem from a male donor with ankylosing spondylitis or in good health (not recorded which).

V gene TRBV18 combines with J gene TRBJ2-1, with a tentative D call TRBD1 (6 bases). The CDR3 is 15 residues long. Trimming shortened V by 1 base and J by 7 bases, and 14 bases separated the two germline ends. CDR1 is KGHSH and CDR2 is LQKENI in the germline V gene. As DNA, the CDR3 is TGTGCCAGCTCACCACAGGGGGTCAACCTAAATGAGCAGTTCTTC. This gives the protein CASSPQGVNLNEQFF.

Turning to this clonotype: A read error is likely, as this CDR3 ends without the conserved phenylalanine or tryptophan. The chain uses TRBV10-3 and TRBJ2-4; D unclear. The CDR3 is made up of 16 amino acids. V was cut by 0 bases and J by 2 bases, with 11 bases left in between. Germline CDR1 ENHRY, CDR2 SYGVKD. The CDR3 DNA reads TGTGCCATCAGTGAGTCGATTATAGGACCCAAAAACATTCAGTACATC. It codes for CAISESIIGPKNIQYI.